These 19 T cell receptor beta chains were sequenced from one sample in a study of blood T cells in healthy people across ages. The use of a sample-barcoded 5' primer and a J-beta primer mix characterized a second PCR of roughly 6 to 11 cycles. Each CDR3 protein is one row after TCRdb ran MiXCR on the 5' RACE reads. The table includes hundreds of thousands of distinct CDR3 sequences, about 32% detected once. The sequenced material came from blood. The source is an elderly woman in good health.

The sample holds many counts of this clonotype. This chain connects TRBV7-2 to TRBJ2-7, with D possibly called TRBD1 or TRBD2 (5 bases each). Germline CDR1 SGHTA, CDR2 FQGNSA. Trimming stripped 4 bases from V and 9 bases from J, with 19 bases between. The CDR3 is 14 residues long. The CDR3 loop reads CASSSKIVGGAQYF. DNA of the CDR3: TGTGCCAGCAGCTCTAAAATCGTTGGGGGAGCGCAGTACTTC.

This clonotype was observed a few times. One junction end does not reproduce the germline sequence, and a read error may be involved. The chain recombines TRBV5-5 with TRBJ2-7; D is ambiguous. This CDR3 has 12 residues. Germline V CDR1 and CDR2: SGHKS, YYEKEE (reference sequence). CDR3 bases: TGTGCCAGCAGCCCCCGGACCTACGAGCGGTACTTC. This sequence encodes CASSPRTYERYF.

This sequence joins TRBV4-1 and TRBJ2-7; 9 bases fit TRBD2. The CDR3 runs to 17 residues. Losses at the gene ends were 0 bases for V and 7 bases for J; bases not matched to a gene: 13. Germline V lookup: CDR1 MGHRA, CDR2 YSYEKL. The CDR3 protein is CASSQDVAGALLDEQYF. The CDR3 region has the DNA TGCGCCAGCAGCCAAGATGTAGCGGGGGCCCTTTTGGATGAGCAGTACTTC.

In this sample, this clonotype turned up many times. A much larger clone is a single base away; this may be a read error. The chain couples TRBV3-1 to TRBJ2-1; D is uncertain. The last part of the DNA fits TRBJ2-7 better; the J call may be wrong. CDR3 length: 15 amino acids. Per the germline V gene, CDR1 is LGHDT and CDR2 is YNNKEL (reference sequence). The DNA for the CDR3 is TGTGCCAGCAGCCAAGATTCAGGCTCCTACAATGAGCAGTACTTC. It yields the protein CASSQDSGSYNEQYF.

V and J are TRBV9 and TRBJ1-6; D gene uncertain. This CDR3 is 15 amino acids long. In germline, CDR1 is SGDLS, CDR2 YYNGEE. The V gene lost 2 bases and the J gene lost 3 bases, with 9 bases spanning the gap. The CDR3, as DNA: TGTGCCAGCAGCGTCTCCGGCTACTATAATTCACCCCTCCACTTT. This encodes CASSVSGYYNSPLHF. Together with reference TRBV9 and TRBJ1-6, the CDR3 gives the full variable domain: DSGVTQTPKHLITATGQRVTLRCSPRSGDLSVYWYQQSLDQGLQFLIQYYNGEERAKGNILERFSAQQFPDLHSELNLSSLELGDSALYFCASSVSGYYNSPLHFGNGTRLTVT.

This clonotype was detected once. One end of the junction is discordant with germline, which a read error may explain. The chain couples TRBV6-2 or TRBV6-3 to TRBJ2-1; D is possibly TRBD1 or TRBD2 (6 bases each). CDR3 length equals 14 residues. The germline V gene has CDR1 MNHEY and CDR2 SVGEGT. CDR3 DNA sequence: TGTGCCGGCAGTCGGCAACAGGGTCGGGGGAGGCAGTTCTTC. Protein sequence: CAGSRQQGRGRQFF.

In this sample, this clonotype turned up many times. The J gene is TRBJ2-3, the V gene TRBV30; D ambiguous. The germline gives CDR1 GTSNPN, CDR2 SVGIG (reference sequence). CDR3 size: 14 residues. V was shortened by 3 bases and J by 3 bases, with 13 bases between the two germline ends. CDR3 DNA: TGTGCCTGGAGAACTGATGGAAGGACAGATACGCAGTATTTT. It codes for CAWRTDGRTDTQYF. Complete variable domain (other parts from reference TRBV30 and TRBJ2-3): SQTIHQWPATLVQPVGSPLSLECTVEGTSNPNLYWYRQAAGRGLQLLFYSVGIGQISSEVPQNLSASRPQDRQFILSSKKLLLSDSGFYLCAWRTDGRTDTQYFGPGTRLTVL.

This chain joins TRBV4-1 and TRBJ2-7; 7 nucleotides line up with TRBD1. CDR3 length: 17 amino acids. With V trimmed by 4 bases and J by 1 base, 13 bases remained unmatched. The germline CDR1 and CDR2 sequences are MGHRA and YSYEKL. CDR3 loop: CASSLKAEGGRSYEQYF. In DNA form, the CDR3 reads TGCGCCAGCAGCCTCAAGGCGGAAGGGGGCCGTTCCTACGAGCAGTACTTC.

The sample holds many counts of this clonotype. This chain connects TRBV24-1 to TRBJ1-2; the match to TRBD1 covers 8 bases. V shed 3 bases and J 8 bases; nucleotides not matched to a gene: 7. The CDR3 contains 14 residues. CDR1 is KGHDR, CDR2 SFDVKD, per germline. The CDR3 nucleotides are TGTGCCACCAGTGATCCAGACAGGGGATACGGCTACACCTTC. Translated, it gives CATSDPDRGYGYTF.

This clonotype occurred a few times. CDR3 protein: CATSDLTGSYGYTF. DNA for the CDR3: TGTGCCACCAGTGACTTGACGGGTTCCTATGGCTACACCTTC. The V gene is TRBV24-1, the J gene TRBJ1-2; D remains ambiguous. CDR3 size: 14 residues. The V gene lost 4 bases and the J gene lost 4 bases, with 12 bases spanning the gap. Germline lookup yields CDR1 KGHDR and CDR2 SFDVKD.

This clonotype appeared many times. The chain uses TRBV2 and TRBJ2-5, with TRBD1 as a possible D gene (6 bases). CDR3 size: 13 residues. The V and J ends lost 5 bases and 9 bases respectively, with 16 bases between them. Germline CDR1 is SNHLY and CDR2 is FYNNEI. The CDR3 DNA reads TGTGCCAGCAGTCCAGGGGCTGAAGTAGCCCAGTACTTC. This translates into CASSPGAEVAQYF.

Ten or more counts support this clonotype. The chain is built from TRBV7-3 and TRBJ2-7, with a tentative D call TRBD2 (7 bases). Looked up from germline, CDR1 is SGHTA and CDR2 is FQGTGA. V lost 5 bases to trimming and J lost 5 bases, with 13 bases between them. The CDR3 has 13 amino acids. The CDR3 protein is CASSDRGGNEQYF. Written as DNA, the CDR3 is TGTGCCAGCAGCGATAGGGGGGGCAACGAGCAGTACTTC.

CDR3 DNA: TGTGCCAGCAGTGCCGCATCGGGTGTAAAACTGTTTTTT. Residues: CASSAASGVKLFF. The J gene is TRBJ1-4, the V gene TRBV25-1; unclear D gene. This CDR3 spans 13 amino acids. V was cut by 4 bases and J by 10 bases, with 13 bases left in between. Germline V gene sequence: CDR1 MGHDK, CDR2 SYGVNS.

As regards this clonotype: An end of the junction does not agree with germline; a read error may underlie this. The rearrangement uses TRBV19 and TRBJ2-1; no firm D call. Germline CDR1 and CDR2: LNHDA and SQIVND (reference sequence). The CDR3 contains 12 residues. The DNA for the CDR3 is TGTGCCAGGAGTATGAGGTGGGATGAGCAGTTCTTC. It is translated as CARSMRWDEQFF.

In regard to this clonotype: The CDR3 does not close with the conserved phenylalanine or tryptophan, likely indicating a read error. The chain has TRBV6-2 or TRBV6-3 and TRBJ2-3; D may match TRBD1 or TRBD2 (7 bases each). With 11 bases removed from V and 0 bases from J, the gap between germline ends came to 24 bases. In germline, CDR1 is MNHEY, CDR2 SVGEGT. The CDR3 consists of 17 residues. CDR3 protein: CAVQGHRQGLSTDTQYL. The CDR3 DNA reads TGTGCCGTCCAAGGGCATCGACAGGGACTAAGCACAGATACGCAGTATTTG.

Points on this clonotype: This could be a read error, since a much larger clone is one nucleotide away. This chain uses TRBV20-1 with TRBJ2-7; 10 bases line up with TRBD2. Trimming cost V 3 bases and J 2 bases; bases outside gene matches: 4. This CDR3 has 14 amino acids. CDR1 DFQATT and CDR2 SNEGSKA come from the germline V gene (reference sequence). CDR3 bases: TGCAGTGCTAGGGCGACTAGCGGGCCCTACGAGCAGTACTTC. Residues: CSARATSGPYEQYF.

The rearrangement uses TRBV20-1 and TRBJ2-4; 10 bases agree with TRBD2. With V trimmed by 3 bases and J by 13 bases, 15 bases remained unmatched. Germline V gives CDR1 DFQATT, CDR2 SNEGSKA (reference sequence). The CDR3 consists of 15 residues. CDR3 protein: CSASIRSGGAGEQYF. The CDR3 bases are TGCAGTGCTAGTATCCGGAGCGGGGGGGCTGGAGAGCAGTACTTC.

This clonotype was seen more than once but under ten times. CDR3 sequence (DNA): TGTGCCAGCAGTGTGACCGGGACAGGGGGCACCGGGGAGCTGTTTTTT. This codes for CASSVTGTGGTGELFF. The chain carries TRBV6-1 and TRBJ2-2; TRBD1 aligns across 11 bases. The CDR3 length is 16 residues. The junction had 5 bases not matched to a gene; V was cut back by 4 bases and J by 4 bases. Per the germline V gene, CDR1 is MNHNS and CDR2 is SASEGT.

This clonotype was counted ten times or more. The rearrangement joins TRBV7-3 to TRBJ2-2, with D perhaps TRBD2 (6 bases). The CDR3 runs to 12 residues. Germline V gene sequence: CDR1 SGHTA, CDR2 FQGTGA. V lost 5 bases to trimming and J lost 8 bases, with 9 bases between them. The CDR3 loop reads CASSPGVGELFF. In DNA, the CDR3 is TGTGCCAGCAGCCCGGGGGTTGGGGAGCTGTTTTTT.